A selection of T cell receptor beta chains follows, all from one sample in a study of T-cell reconstitution after alpha-beta-depleted transplantation in children. TCRdb reprocessed the PCR reads with MiXCR, giving one entry per CDR3 protein. This table has about 110,000 distinct CDR3 sequences, approximately 6.6% appearing once. Sample: PBMCs, mostly from graft donor cells, taken 360 days after TCRalphabeta/CD19-depleted stem cell transplant. Receptors originate from a male patient between 2 and 10 years old who had a stem cell transplant for acute lymphoblastic leukemia, so the T cells may come from the graft donor. Each CDR3 is given with its conserved first and last residue.

V: TRBV9
J: TRBJ2-7
CDR3: CASSPRSPLSSYEQYF

V: TRBV11-2
J: TRBJ2-1
CDR3: CASSPIASGGAYYNEQFF

V: TRBV29-1
J: TRBJ2-7
CDR3: CSVEGQGGRAYEQYF

V: TRBV5-1
J: TRBJ2-3
CDR3: CASSRLAGGASTDTQYF

V: TRBV29-1
J: TRBJ2-7
CDR3: CSAGGGRSYEQYF

V: TRBV6-1
J: TRBJ1-6
CDR3: CASSEAGTGVSPLHF

V: TRBV7-2
J: TRBJ2-5
CDR3: CASSFLAGGKETQYF

V: TRBV15
J: TRBJ2-7
CDR3: CATSSRLGNEQYF

V: TRBV12-3/TRBV12-4
J: TRBJ2-1
CDR3: CASHLLGSRRLAGANEQFF

V: TRBV28
J: TRBJ2-2
CDR3: CASSFQMTGELFF

V: TRBV9
J: TRBJ2-1
CDR3: CASSSRDRVSYNEQFF

V: TRBV5-1
J: TRBJ2-7
CDR3: CASSLSPSSYEQYF

V: TRBV7-2
J: TRBJ2-7
CDR3: CASSSQWNEKVYEQYF

V: TRBV6-2/TRBV6-3
J: TRBJ2-4
CDR3: CASSEGRGPAKNIQYF

V: TRBV29-1
J: TRBJ1-2
CDR3: CSVDAAGGDHF

V: TRBV6-2/TRBV6-3
J: TRBJ2-2
CDR3: CASRLQGVYGELFF

V: TRBV27
J: TRBJ1-2
CDR3: CASSFGPTGFNYGYTF

V: TRBV12-3/TRBV12-4
J: TRBJ2-5
CDR3: CASSPGTAQETQYF

V: TRBV11-2
J: TRBJ1-4
CDR3: CASSGWTGGEGEKLFF

V: TRBV9
J: TRBJ1-1
CDR3: CASSARTGDNTEAFF

V: TRBV7-6
J: TRBJ2-3
CDR3: CASSFIGTTGDTQYF

V: TRBV20-1
J: TRBJ2-7
CDR3: CSAPPQGWGYEQYF

V: TRBV9
J: TRBJ2-7
CDR3: CASSVGPGIERNYEQYF

V: TRBV10-1
J: TRBJ1-2
CDR3: CAISESKGSGYTF

V: TRBV6-5
J: TRBJ1-3
CDR3: CASSYDRYSGNTIYF

V: TRBV4-2
J: TRBJ2-7
CDR3: CASSQLRGPLSEEQYF

V: TRBV6-1
J: TRBJ1-5
CDR3: CASSWDRGDQPQHF

V: TRBV20-1
J: TRBJ2-1
CDR3: CSASQRREQFF

V: TRBV28
J: TRBJ1-1
CDR3: CASSFETEGRNTEAFF